Each of the 21 T cell receptor beta chains below was sequenced from the same sample in a study of shared clonotypes between healthy human individuals. The assay was immunoSEQ multiplex PCR, and TCRdb's table has in-frame clones only and misses some. The data hold roughly 2,300,000 clones, with roughly 92% observed a single time. Sequencing was done on a sample of naive CD4+ T cells from PBMCs. Subset indicated: CD45RA+ positively selected. The receptors originated from a man aged 18-30 years in good health. Some clones in this sample may be carry-over from other donors' samples.

V gene TRBV28 combines with J gene TRBJ2-5, with D perhaps TRBD1 or TRBD2 (6 bases each). The CDR3 spans 14 residues. The germline V gene has CDR1 MDHEN and CDR2 SYDVKM. The V gene lost 5 bases and the J gene lost 5 bases, with 15 bases spanning the gap. The CDR3 region has the DNA TGTGCCAGCAGTCACGCTCGGGGGCGGGAGACCCAGTACTTC. Translating it yields CASSHARGRETQYF.

The genes are TRBV6-1 and TRBJ2-1; 16 nucleotides align to TRBD2. Looked up from germline, CDR1 is MNHNS and CDR2 is SASEGT. With 6 bases clipped from V and 9 bases from J, the junction kept 5 bases outside the gene matches. The CDR3 has 15 amino acids. CDR3 sequence: CASRGTSGRAPEQFF. CDR3 DNA sequence: TGTGCCAGCAGGGGGACTAGCGGGAGGGCCCCTGAGCAGTTCTTC.

V gene TRBV7-2 combines with J gene TRBJ2-1, with D perhaps being TRBD1 or TRBD2 (5 bases each). V gave up 1 base and J gave up 7 bases, with 14 bases separating them. The CDR3 runs 15 residues. From germline, CDR1 is SGHTA and CDR2 FQGNSA. CDR3 coding DNA: TGTGCCAGCAGCTTAGACAATCTTGGGGGAAATGAGCAGTTCTTC. This encodes CASSLDNLGGNEQFF.

The chain combines TRBV5-1 with TRBJ2-3, with TRBD2 identical over 9 bases. This CDR3 contains 15 residues. The V gene end was trimmed by 3 bases and the J gene end by 3 bases; junction bases not matched to a gene: 5. Germline CDR1 and CDR2: SGHRS and YFSETQ. The DNA for the CDR3 is TGCGCCAGCAGCTCTGCTAGCGGGAATACAGATACGCAGTATTTT. This translates into CASSSASGNTDTQYF. Full variable domain (remainder filled in from reference TRBV5-1 and TRBJ2-3): KAGVTQTPRYLIKTRGQQVTLSCSPISGHRSVSWYQQTPGQGLQFLFEYFSETQRNKGNFPGRFSGRQFSNSRSEMNVSTLELGDSALYLCASSSASGNTDTQYFGPGTRLTVL.

The J gene is TRBJ1-2, the V gene TRBV6-1; D ambiguous. Germline assignment: CDR1 MNHNS and CDR2 SASEGT. The CDR3 has 12 residues. Trimming stripped 0 bases from V and 8 bases from J, with 7 bases between. CDR3 DNA sequence: TGTGCCAGCAGTGAAGCTTCCGGGGGCTACACCTTC. Residues: CASSEASGGYTF.

V usage is TRBV5-1 and J usage is TRBJ2-1; 9 positions agree with TRBD1. The trim removed 0 bases at V and 5 bases at J, leaving 3 bases unmatched. The CDR3 has 15 amino acids. The germline gives CDR1 SGHRS, CDR2 YFSETQ. CDR3 amino acids: CASSLGTGAHNEQFF. The CDR3 nucleotides are TGCGCCAGCAGCTTGGGGACAGGGGCGCACAATGAGCAGTTCTTC.

A remark on this clone: Distinct nucleotide sequences in the sample also encode this CDR3. V usage is TRBV20-1 and J usage is TRBJ2-7; unclear D gene. V was shortened by 2 bases and J by 4 bases, with 6 bases between the two germline ends. Germline lookup yields CDR1 DFQATT and CDR2 SNEGSKA (reference sequence). This CDR3 has 11 residues. In DNA, the CDR3 is TGCAGTGCTAGACTAGGGTACGAGCAGTACTTC. Its protein product is CSARLGYEQYF.

The chain carries TRBV5-1 and TRBJ2-3; a possible D gene is TRBD2 (6 bases). Germline V lookup: CDR1 SGHRS, CDR2 YFSETQ. Deletions cut 0 bases from V and 0 bases from J, with 11 bases between. The CDR3 consists of 16 residues. The CDR3 protein is CASSLESSDSTDTQYF. As DNA, the CDR3 is TGCGCCAGCAGCTTGGAGTCTAGCGATAGCACAGATACGCAGTATTTT.

The chain couples TRBV14 to TRBJ1-2; 7 bases fit TRBD1. Per the germline V gene, CDR1 is SGHDN and CDR2 is FVKESK. The J segment lost 4 bases and the V segment lost 5 bases, leaving 7 bases of the junction unmatched. There are 14 residues in the CDR3. The CDR3 loop is CASSVGTAIYGYTF. CDR3 DNA sequence: TGTGCCAGCAGCGTCGGGACAGCTATCTATGGCTACACCTTC.

V and J are TRBV7-9 and TRBJ2-1; 7 bases align to TRBD1. CDR3 size: 16 residues. CDR1 SEHNR and CDR2 FQNEAQ come from the germline V gene (reference sequence). Germline trimming cut 10 bases from V and 4 bases from J; bases unmatched to any gene: 16. CDR3 sequence reads: CATEGAPKRGYNEQFF. Written as DNA, the CDR3 is TGTGCCACCGAGGGGGCCCCTAAGAGAGGTTACAATGAGCAGTTCTTC. The full variable domain, its missing parts supplied by reference TRBV7-9 and TRBJ2-1, is DTGVSQNPRHKITKRGQNVTFRCDPISEHNRLYWYRQTLGQGPEFLTYFQNEAQLEKSRLLSDRFSAERPKGSFSTLEIQRTEQGDSAMYLCATEGAPKRGYNEQFFGPGTRLTVL.

Remarks on this clone: Different DNA sequences within this sample yield the same CDR3. The chain combines TRBV29-1 with TRBJ2-2, with 7 bases fitting TRBD1. The germline V gene has CDR1 SQVTM and CDR2 ANQGSEA. V trimming: 4 bases; J trimming: 6 bases; junction bases outside the gene matches: 5. This CDR3 spans 13 amino acids. CDR3 in amino acids: CSVGQGVPGELFF. CDR3 bases: TGCAGCGTTGGACAGGGCGTACCCGGGGAGCTGTTTTTT.

A single count supports this clone. The chain joins TRBV7-2 to TRBJ2-4; D is unresolved. V was trimmed by 3 bases and J by 7 bases, leaving 7 bases between them. The CDR3 length is 12 residues. Germline V gives CDR1 SGHTA, CDR2 FQGNSA. CDR3 amino acids: CASSFSRNIQYF. The CDR3 nucleotides are TGTGCCAGCAGCTTCTCGCGGAACATTCAGTACTTC.

The V gene is TRBV27, the J gene TRBJ2-7; D might be TRBD1 (5 bases). This CDR3 has 13 amino acids. The V end lost 3 bases, the J end lost 3 bases, and 9 bases lay between the germline ends. CDR1 and CDR2 from the germline V gene are MNHEY and SMNVEV (reference sequence). CDR3 in DNA: TGTGCCAGCAGTTTCGACAGAGACTACGAGCAGTACTTC. Translation: CASSFDRDYEQYF.

This chain joins TRBV6-4 and TRBJ1-2; tentatively, D is TRBD1 (5 bases). V lost 5 bases to trimming and J lost 4 bases, with 14 bases between them. The CDR3 has 14 amino acids. Germline-derived CDR1 and CDR2 are MRHNA and SNTAGT. The CDR3 DNA is TGTGCCAGCAGTCCGGGGACCGAGGGCTATGGCTACACCTTC. Translated: CASSPGTEGYGYTF.

This clone was seen once. The J gene is TRBJ1-4, the V gene TRBV7-2; 7 bases fit TRBD1. From germline, CDR1 is SGHTA and CDR2 FQGNSA. V lost 6 bases, J lost 6 bases, and 7 bases stayed unmatched. The CDR3 spans 14 residues. The chain's CDR3 is CASRQGGSDEKLFF. In DNA form, the CDR3 reads TGTGCCAGCAGGCAGGGGGGGTCGGATGAAAAACTGTTTTTT.

The chain employs TRBV6-5 and TRBJ2-3; possible D gene TRBD1, 6 bases. The CDR3 extends over 13 amino acids. V lost 10 bases to trimming and J lost 8 bases, with 19 bases between them. The germline V gene encodes CDR1 MNHEY and CDR2 SVGAGI. As DNA, the CDR3 is TGTGCCACCGGACAGAACCTAGTGGGTACGCAGTATTTT. Protein product: CATGQNLVGTQYF.

This clone was seen more than once but under ten times. The same CDR3 also results from other DNA sequences found in this sample. The CDR3 region has the DNA TGTGCCAGCAGTTTTGGGGATAGCAATCAGCCCCAGCATTTT. Its translation is CASSFGDSNQPQHF. V and J are TRBV28 and TRBJ1-5; the D is unclear. The CDR3 is 14 residues long. Trimming took off 3 bases at V and 0 bases at J, with 6 bases between the two ends. CDR1 is MDHEN, CDR2 SYDVKM, per germline. The full variable domain, with the rest looked up from reference TRBV28 and TRBJ1-5, is DVKVTQSSRYLVKRTGEKVFLECVQDMDHENMFWYRQDPGLGLRLIYFSYDVKMKEKGDIPEGYSVSREKKERFSLILESASTNQTSMYLCASSFGDSNQPQHFGDGTRLSIL.

The gene calls are TRBV28 and TRBJ2-7; 10 bases fit TRBD2. Germline loops: CDR1 MDHEN, CDR2 SYDVKM. The ends lost 5 bases at V and 3 bases at J; junction bases unmatched: 7. The CDR3 has 15 amino acids. CDR3 region: CASSPTTSGFYEQYF. The DNA of the CDR3 is TGTGCCAGCAGTCCTACGACTAGCGGGTTCTACGAGCAGTACTTC. Drawing the rest from reference TRBV28 and TRBJ2-7, the complete variable domain is DVKVTQSSRYLVKRTGEKVFLECVQDMDHENMFWYRQDPGLGLRLIYFSYDVKMKEKGDIPEGYSVSREKKERFSLILESASTNQTSMYLCASSPTTSGFYEQYFGPGTRLTVT.

The chain recombines TRBV5-4 with TRBJ1-3; 7 bases line up with TRBD1. CDR1 and CDR2 from the germline V gene are SGHNT and YYREEE (reference sequence). J gave up 4 bases and V 6 bases, and 10 bases lay outside the gene matches. This CDR3 is 15 amino acids long. This chain's CDR3 is CASIVRGGPGNTIYF. The CDR3 coding sequence is TGTGCCAGCATCGTCAGGGGGGGGCCAGGAAACACCATATATTTT.

This chain joins TRBV7-3 and TRBJ2-5; TRBD1 matches 8 bases. Per germline, CDR1 SGHTA and CDR2 FQGTGA. The ends lost 5 bases at V and 4 bases at J; junction bases unmatched: 15. The CDR3 runs 17 residues. The CDR3 DNA follows: TGTGCCAGCAGCAAACGGGCGGGACAGGACTTAGGAGAGACCCAGTACTTC. Its protein is CASSKRAGQDLGETQYF. The complete variable domain, with remaining parts taken from reference TRBV7-3 and TRBJ2-5, reads GAGVSQTPSNKVTEKGKYVELRCDPISGHTALYWYRQSLGQGPEFLIYFQGTGAADDSGLPNDRFFAVRPEGSVSTLKIQRTERGDSAVYLCASSKRAGQDLGETQYFGPGTRLLVL.

This rearrangement joins TRBV5-4 to TRBJ2-2; 7 bases agree with TRBD2. Germline CDR1 reads SGHNT; CDR2 reads YYREEE (reference sequence). Trimming took 5 bases from V and 0 from J; bases not matched to a gene: 7. This CDR3 is built from 16 residues. The CDR3 bases are TGTGCCAGCAGGGAAGGTCGGGGGGCGAACACCGGGGAGCTGTTTTTT. Its protein is CASREGRGANTGELFF.